Listed below are T cell receptor beta chains from one sample, sequenced in a study of shared clonotypes between healthy human individuals. Method: immunoSEQ multiplex PCR; TCRdb's copy keeps in-frame clones and lacks some. The sample holds under 150,000 clones, around two thirds seen once. The specimen sequenced was memory CD8+ T cells sorted from blood. Receptors originate from a woman between 25 and 40 years old in good health. Each CDR3 is given with its conserved first and last residue. A D gene is named only where the DNA matches it firmly. The size field is filled for only some rows; it gives once, few, many or a size class.

J | D | length | V | size | CDR3 | DNA
TRBJ2-7 | - | 14 | TRBV2 | - | CASSEGQGTYEQYF | TGTGCCAGCAGTGAAGGGCAGGGGACCTACGAGCAGTACTTC
TRBJ1-5 | - | 14 | TRBV4-1 | - | CASSQSAGRQPQHF | TGCGCCAGCAGCCAAAGCGCCGGGAGGCAGCCCCAGCATTTT
TRBJ2-1 | TRBD2 | 16 | TRBV28 | - | CASSFGLVGGMGEQFF | TGTGCCAGCAGTTTCGGACTAGTGGGCGGGATGGGTGAGCAGTTCTTC
TRBJ2-7 | - | 14 | TRBV7-8 | - | CASSFDDSTYEQYF | TGTGCCAGCAGCTTCGACGACAGCACCTACGAGCAGTACTTC
TRBJ2-5 | - | 14 | TRBV6-4 | once | CASSPTGSQETQYF | TGTGCCAGCAGCCCCACGGGGTCACAAGAGACCCAGTACTTC
TRBJ2-7 | - | 15 | TRBV4-1 | - | CASSQPDGNSYEQYF | TGCGCCAGCAGCCAACCGGACGGGAACTCCTACGAGCAGTACTTC
TRBJ2-7 | TRBD2 | 14 | TRBV28 | few | CASSSGLASDEQYF | TGTGCCAGCAGCTCGGGACTAGCGAGCGACGAGCAGTACTTC
TRBJ2-3 | - | 15 | TRBV6-4 | - | CASSDSEASTDTQYF | TGTGCCAGCAGTGACTCAGAGGCCAGCACAGATACGCAGTATTTT
TRBJ2-2 | TRBD2 | 18 | TRBV5-5 | few | CASSLGLAGGSNTGELFF | TGTGCCAGCAGCTTGGGACTAGCGGGAGGGTCGAACACCGGGGAGCTGTTTTTT
TRBJ2-7 | - | 13 | TRBV2 | once | CASSKWTAFEQYF | TGTGCCAGCAGTAAATGGACAGCGTTCGAGCAGTACTTC
TRBJ2-5 | TRBD2 | 16 | TRBV14 | - | CASSQGRAGRKETQYF | TGTGCCAGCAGCCAAGGACGAGCGGGAAGAAAAGAGACCCAGTACTTC
TRBJ1-2 | - | 15 | TRBV7-2 | - | CASSLPAPRKRGYTF | TGTGCCAGCAGCTTACCGGCGCCCAGAAAGAGGGGCTACACCTTC
TRBJ1-1 | TRBD1 | 16 | TRBV4-1 | - | CASSQGAGTENTEAFF | TGCGCCAGCAGCCAGGGAGCCGGGACAGAGAACACTGAAGCTTTCTTT
TRBJ2-7 | TRBD1 | 15 | TRBV10-1 | - | CASSPRTGGLYEQYF | TGCGCCAGCAGTCCCCGGACAGGGGGACTCTACGAGCAGTACTTC
TRBJ2-1 | TRBD2 | 15 | TRBV2 | - | CASSVAGGSYNEQFF | TGTGCCAGCAGCGTAGCGGGAGGGTCCTACAATGAGCAGTTCTTC
TRBJ1-1 | TRBD1 | 13 | TRBV19 | many | CASSIGNRGDAFF | TGTGCCAGTAGTATAGGAAACAGGGGTGACGCTTTCTTT
TRBJ2-2 | TRBD1 | 18 | TRBV13 | - | CASSLPPGGGVNTGELFF | TGTGCCAGCAGCTTACCTCCAGGGGGCGGGGTGAACACCGGGGAGCTGTTTTTT
TRBJ2-7 | TRBD1 | 14 | TRBV11-2 | many | CASSYDRGDYEQYF | TGTGCCAGCAGCTATGACAGGGGAGACTACGAGCAGTACTTC
TRBJ1-1 | - | 14 | TRBV19 | - | CASITGQMNTEAFF | TGTGCCAGTATAACAGGGCAAATGAACACTGAAGCTTTCTTT
TRBJ2-5 | - | 15 | TRBV5-1 | - | CASSLGSREWETQYF | TGCGCCAGCAGCCTCGGGAGCCGGGAGTGGGAGACCCAGTACTTC
TRBJ2-5 | - | 14 | TRBV29-1 | few | CSCISFERQETQYF | TGCAGCTGCATATCATTTGAGCGCCAAGAGACCCAGTACTTC
TRBJ2-7 | - | 12 | TRBV13 | - | CASSPHPPEQYF | TGTGCCAGCAGCCCCCACCCCCCCGAGCAGTACTTC
TRBJ2-7 | TRBD1 | 14 | TRBV6-5 | many | CASSPGTGVAEQYF | TGTGCCAGCAGTCCCGGGACAGGGGTTGCCGAGCAGTACTTC
TRBJ1-2 | - | 14 | TRBV10-3 | - | CAIRGARRGYGYTF | TGTGCCATCAGGGGGGCCAGGAGAGGCTATGGCTACACCTTC
TRBJ2-7 | - | 13 | TRBV27 | - | CASRRTGRGEQYF | TGTGCCAGCAGACGGACCGGGAGAGGCGAGCAGTACTTC
TRBJ2-7 | - | 13 | TRBV27 | - | CASSLGPSYEQYF | TGTGCCAGCAGTCTAGGGCCCTCCTACGAGCAGTACTTC
TRBJ1-2 | TRBD1 | 13 | TRBV7-8 | - | CASSSKTGVGYTF | TGTGCCAGCAGCTCAAAGACAGGGGTTGGCTACACCTTC
TRBJ1-5 | - | 15 | TRBV5-6 | - | CASSLSQAAEQPQHF | TGTGCCAGCAGCTTGTCACAAGCCGCTGAACAGCCCCAGCATTTT
TRBJ2-1 | - | 13 | TRBV29-1 | - | CSVEVLVLNEQFF | TGCAGCGTTGAAGTACTAGTTCTCAATGAGCAGTTCTTC
TRBJ2-6 | TRBD1 | 23 | TRBV9 | - | CASSVASGSSQGPTFSGANVLTF | TGTGCCAGCAGCGTAGCTTCCGGTAGTTCACAGGGGCCGACTTTCTCTGGGGCCAACGTCCTGACTTTC
TRBJ2-1 | - | 15 | TRBV4-1 | - | CASSQDRNSYNEQFF | TGCGCCAGCAGCCAAGATAGGAACTCCTACAATGAGCAGTTCTTC
TRBJ1-5 | - | 18 | TRBV7-8 | - | CASSLSPRTEVCNQPQHF | TGTGCCAGCAGCTTAAGTCCTCGCACCGAGGTGTGCAATCAGCCCCAGCATTTT
TRBJ1-2 | - | 12 | TRBV4-1 | - | CASSHRGYGYTF | TGCGCCAGCAGCCATCGGGGGTATGGCTACACCTTC
TRBJ2-7 | - | 14 | TRBV30 | - | CAWTPSGWAYEQYF | TGTGCCTGGACCCCTTCCGGGTGGGCCTACGAGCAGTACTTC
TRBJ2-1 | - | 13 | TRBV30 | - | CAWSRDRTREQFF | TGTGCCTGGAGTCGCGACCGTACCCGGGAGCAGTTCTTC
TRBJ1-5 | TRBD1 | 18 | TRBV7-9 | - | CASSGPGQGGRSNQPQHF | TGTGCCAGCAGCGGCCCCGGACAGGGAGGGAGAAGCAATCAGCCCCAGCATTTT
TRBJ2-2 | - | 19 | TRBV11-2 | once | CASSPIGRGPEWYPGELFF | TGTGCCAGCAGCCCCATAGGTCGGGGTCCCGAGTGGTATCCCGGGGAGCTGTTTTTT
TRBJ2-7 | TRBD2 | 13 | TRBV29-1 | once | CSVGGGEHYEQYF | TGCAGCGTTGGGGGAGGGGAACACTACGAGCAGTACTTC
TRBJ2-7 | TRBD2 | 18 | TRBV4-1 | - | CASSQSEGLAGAFYEQYF | TGCGCCAGCAGCCAAAGTGAGGGACTAGCGGGAGCCTTCTACGAGCAGTACTTC
TRBJ2-3 | TRBD1 | 17 | TRBV5-6 | - | CASSLAGTGDITDTQYF | TGTGCCAGCAGCTTGGCTGGGACAGGGGATATCACAGATACGCAGTATTTT